The present T cell receptor (beta chain) was sequenced within a study of blood T cell repertoires in COVID-19 (dated by TCRdb to about 2020). Background for the entire study: Collaborator samples came from the United States, Italy and Spain and covered acute and convalescent phases of COVID-19. The material from the prospective study consisted of cDNA or gDNA derived from T cells, B-cell-depleted T cells, or PBMCs. Deeply sampled blood TCRbeta repertoires from subjects exposed to, actively infected with, or recovered from COVID-19 were included in the dataset. The repertoires were released in a freely available public database meant as a resource for research on the immune response to SARS-CoV-2. Samples came from the ongoing ImmuneRACE study (first 160 participants) plus 1,254 subjects from 6 global collaborators. The sample metadata nearly always contained a de-identified subject ID, COVID-19 status, age in years and sex. Where HLA class I and class II types were available, the types were taken from metadata supplied by the sample provider, not from assay-based typing. Results and caveats for the whole study, not just this receptor: The quantity of clinical and demographic metadata differed by source and by participant and was supplied without curation.

On this clone: Its specific antigen is unknown. No base quality information exists; no much larger clone differs at one position.

Collaborating institutions collected whole blood in K2EDTA tubes following their own protocols. For TCRbeta analysis, collaborators shipped samples in one of three forms: frozen whole blood, isolated PBMCs, or DNA extracted from either of those sample types. TCRbeta CDR3 regions were amplified from genomic DNA using the immunoSEQ Assay, a bias-controlled multiplex PCR. The original pipeline was this. The number of nucleated cells in each sample was estimated by amplification of reference gene primers within the assay. To quantify the absolute abundance of each unique TCRbeta CDR3 rearrangement, sequence reads were collapsed and filtered. For each sample, productive Simpson clonality was calculated as the square root of Simpson's diversity index over productive rearrangements. TCRdb stores this immuneACCESS table with in-frame sequences only. Part of the clones is absent; in the studies checked, under half of the shortfall reflects unresolved V genes, and no reason is known for the rest. The V and J calls and clone size are taken from that table; D and trimming were inferred from the DNA. Recorded for this sample are about 190,000 clones; 90% of them occurred a single time. The leading ten clones occupy roughly 0.6% of the sample.

The CDR3 measures 17 amino acids from cysteine to phenylalanine. CDR3 DNA only is kept here, 51 bases in frame from base 1. CDR1 and CDR2 are read off the germline V gene as KGHSH and LQKENI. At the junction V is shortened by 3 bases and J by 0 bases, with 15 bases in between. The receptor was derived from a man in his fifties with acute or convalescent COVID-19. Sequencing was carried out using peripheral blood. The chain was built from TRBV18 and TRBJ1-5; D gene: possibly TRBD1, on 6 matching bases. The CDR3 protein is CASSPYRVSISNQPQHF. The DNA sequence is as follows: TGTGCCAGCTCACCTTACAGGGTTTCTATTAGCAATCAGCCCCAGCATTTT.